The source of this T cell receptor (beta chain) is a study of OX40 agonist ivuxolimab in advanced cancers. Study context: Patients were infused with ivuxolimab every 2 weeks at 0.01 to 10 mg/kg. Of the participants, approximately 44% had some prior anti-PD-1, anti-PD-L1 or anti-CTLA-4 therapy, which was allowed. General study findings and limits: On average, CD8+ T cells had more expanded clones than CD4+.

On this clone itself: Its antigen is still unknown.

This table comes from immunoSEQ multiplex PCR, and its TCRdb copy is limited to in-frame clones, with some not included. The sample includes roughly 70,000 clones, roughly 90% seen only once; the top ten take roughly 2%. From germline, CDR1 is LNHNV and CDR2 YYDKDF (reference sequence). V was trimmed by 9 bases and J by 0 bases, leaving 15 bases between them. CDR3 length: 15 residues. Patients had blood sampled at baseline and again on cycle 4 day 1 and cycle 7 day 1. The sequence derives from an adult with an advanced solid tumor such as melanoma, head and neck, liver or kidney cancer. The sample here was CD4+ or CD8+ T cells sorted from blood, taken in a trial of the OX40 agonist ivuxolimab. J is TRBJ2-1 and V is TRBV15; a possible D gene is TRBD1 (5 bases). The CDR3 loop is CATPGFTRSYNEQFF. In DNA form, the CDR3 reads TGTGCCACTCCAGGGTTCACACGCTCCTACAATGAGCAGTTCTTC.